This T cell receptor (beta chain) originates from a study of shared clonotypes between healthy human individuals. The CDR3 is 14 amino acids. V shed 6 bases and J 7 bases; nucleotides not matched to a gene: 9. The germline CDR1 and CDR2 sequences are MNHNY and SVGAGI (reference sequence). The assay was immunoSEQ multiplex PCR, and TCRdb's table has in-frame clones only and misses some. The sample contains roughly 500,000 clones, more than 95% of which appear only once. A note on this clone: The antigen is not known.

General study points: Even with large depth, rarefaction showed that sorted-subset sequencing was incomplete.

The chain uses TRBV6-6 and TRBJ2-7; 10 nucleotides align to TRBD1. The sequenced sample was naive CD4+ T cells sorted from blood. Subset reported: CD45RA+ positively selected. This TCR derives from a woman in her twenties or thirties in good health. The CDR3 nucleotides are TGTGCCAGCAGCTCCGGGACAGGGGCTCGAGAGCAGTACTTC. Its translation: CASSSGTGAREQYF.